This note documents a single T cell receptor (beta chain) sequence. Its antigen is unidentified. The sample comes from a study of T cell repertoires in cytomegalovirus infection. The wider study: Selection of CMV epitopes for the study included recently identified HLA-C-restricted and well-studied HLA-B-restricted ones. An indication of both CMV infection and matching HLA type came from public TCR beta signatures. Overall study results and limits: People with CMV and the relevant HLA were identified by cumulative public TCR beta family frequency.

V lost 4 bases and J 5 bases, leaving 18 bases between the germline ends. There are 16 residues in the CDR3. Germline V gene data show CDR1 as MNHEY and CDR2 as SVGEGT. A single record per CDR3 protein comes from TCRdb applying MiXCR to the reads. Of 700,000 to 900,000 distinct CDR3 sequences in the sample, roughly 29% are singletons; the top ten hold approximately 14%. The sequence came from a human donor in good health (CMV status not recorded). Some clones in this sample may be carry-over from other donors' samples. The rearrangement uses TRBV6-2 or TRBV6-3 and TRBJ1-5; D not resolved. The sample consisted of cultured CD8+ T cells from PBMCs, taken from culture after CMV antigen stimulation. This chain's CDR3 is CASSFQGSRVDQPQHF. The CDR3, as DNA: TGTGCCAGCAGTTTCCAAGGTTCGCGGGTTGATCAGCCCCAGCATTTT.